This TCR beta chain was captured in a study of OX40 agonist ivuxolimab in advanced cancers. For the study at large: Treatment received earlier with anti-PD-1, anti-PD-L1 or anti-CTLA-4 agents was allowed, and over 30% had some.

Sequencing used immunoSEQ multiplex PCR; TCRdb keeps in-frame clones, though not all of them. This sample has around 76,000 clones, with about 94% found just once. The germline CDR1 and CDR2 sequences are SGHTA and FQGNSA. CDR3 length equals 14 residues. A remark on this clone: A read error may produce the germline difference seen at one junction end.

The sample consisted of CD4+ or CD8+ T cells sorted from blood, taken in a trial of the OX40 agonist ivuxolimab. The TCR comes from an adult with an advanced solid tumor such as melanoma, head and neck, liver or kidney cancer. This chain connects TRBV7-2 to TRBJ2-1, with D perhaps being TRBD1 or TRBD2 (5 bases each). Written as DNA, the CDR3 is TGTGCCAGCAGCCTACCTGGGACCTTCTTCCCGAGGCTCTTC. This codes for CASSLPGTFFPRLF. The whole variable domain, remainder taken from reference TRBV7-2 and TRBJ2-1, is GAGVSQSPSNKVTEKGKDVELRCDPISGHTALYWYRQSLGQGLEFLIYFQGNSAPDKSGLPSDRFSAERTGGSVSTLTIQRTQQEDSAVYLCASSLPGTFFPRLFGPGTRLTVL.